The clone carrying this TCR beta chain was detected once. Its antigen is unknown. This specimen belongs to a study of CD8 T cells in Susac syndrome. Study information: Blood was drawn from Susac syndrome patients while they were therapy-naive, on corticosteroids, or on intravenous immunoglobulin alone. Study-level points and caveats: The CD4+ T cell repertoire of patients with Susac syndrome showed no detectable clonal expansion.

The CDR3 length is 16 residues. Losses at the gene ends were 1 base for V and 0 bases for J; bases not matched to a gene: 5. Germline CDR1 and CDR2: SEHNR and FQNEAQ (reference sequence). After extraction with the RNeasy kit, roughly 0.5 to 1 ug of the RNA was reverse transcribed using random hexamers. An immunoSEQ multiplex PCR amplified TCR beta CDR3 over 54 Vbeta and 13 Jbeta. TCRdb analysed the immunoSEQ multiplex PCR reads with MiXCR anew, one entry per CDR3 protein. The table lists 200,000 to 250,000 distinct CDR3 sequences, about 95% of them singletons. Material for sequencing was CD4+ T cells from PBMCs. This chain joins TRBV7-9 and TRBJ1-2; the match to TRBD1 covers 7 bases. This receptor was identified in a human donor with Susac syndrome. The CDR3 DNA is TGTGCCAGCAGCTTAGGACAGGGCGAAGCTAACTATGGCTACACCTTC. This gives the protein CASSLGQGEANYGYTF.